This T cell receptor (beta chain) was identified during a study of shared clonotypes between healthy human individuals. Study overall: Serving as donors were two women and a few men, whose ages spanned 18 to 49. The study, taken as a whole, reports: The sampled material consisted only of blood, and tissue repertoires are likely to differ.

Germline lookup yields CDR1 SGHRS and CDR2 YFSETQ. This CDR3 has 15 residues. V lost 4 bases, J lost 2 bases, and 16 bases lay in between. Evenly divided among several immunoSEQ plates was the genomic DNA of each subset. The repertoire was sequenced with immunoSEQ multiplex PCR; TCRdb's copy has only in-frame clones and lacks some. The sample lists 2 million to 2.5 million clones; approximately 94% were seen once. On this clone: Its antigen is not known.

The chain has TRBV5-1 and TRBJ2-7; perhaps TRBD2 as D (6 bases). Source material: naive CD4+ T cells sorted from blood. Subset here: CD45RA+ positively selected. The TCR comes from a man aged 18 to 29 in good health. The CDR3 coding sequence is TGCGCCAGCAGCCTTGTCGGTAGCGGTCCCTACGAGCAGTACTTC. This sequence encodes CASSLVGSGPYEQYF.